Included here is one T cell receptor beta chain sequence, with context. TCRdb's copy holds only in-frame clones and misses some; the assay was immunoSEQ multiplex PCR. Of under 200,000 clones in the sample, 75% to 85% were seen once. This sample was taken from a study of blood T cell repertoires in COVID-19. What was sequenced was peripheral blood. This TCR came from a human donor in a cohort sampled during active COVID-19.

The chain's CDR3 is CSVARPATGGWGEKLFF. CDR3 nucleotide sequence: TGCAGCGTTGCGCGCCCCGCTACAGGGGGCTGGGGTGAAAAACTGTTTTTT. The V gene is TRBV29-1, the J gene TRBJ1-4; 9 bases are a match to TRBD1. The V gene end was trimmed by 4 bases and the J gene end by 7 bases; junction bases not matched to a gene: 16. CDR3 length: 17 amino acids. The germline CDR1 and CDR2 sequences are SQVTM and ANQGSEA.